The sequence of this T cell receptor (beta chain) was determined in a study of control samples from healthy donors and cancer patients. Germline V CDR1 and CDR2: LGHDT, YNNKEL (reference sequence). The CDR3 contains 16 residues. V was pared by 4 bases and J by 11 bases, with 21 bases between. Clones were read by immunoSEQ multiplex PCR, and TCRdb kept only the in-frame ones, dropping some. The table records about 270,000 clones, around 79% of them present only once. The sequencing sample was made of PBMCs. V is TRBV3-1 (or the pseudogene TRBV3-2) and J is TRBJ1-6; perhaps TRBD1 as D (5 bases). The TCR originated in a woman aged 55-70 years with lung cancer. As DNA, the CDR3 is TGTGCCAGCAGCCCCCTCCAGGGACCTAGGAAAACACCCCTCCACTTT. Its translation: CASSPLQGPRKTPLHF.